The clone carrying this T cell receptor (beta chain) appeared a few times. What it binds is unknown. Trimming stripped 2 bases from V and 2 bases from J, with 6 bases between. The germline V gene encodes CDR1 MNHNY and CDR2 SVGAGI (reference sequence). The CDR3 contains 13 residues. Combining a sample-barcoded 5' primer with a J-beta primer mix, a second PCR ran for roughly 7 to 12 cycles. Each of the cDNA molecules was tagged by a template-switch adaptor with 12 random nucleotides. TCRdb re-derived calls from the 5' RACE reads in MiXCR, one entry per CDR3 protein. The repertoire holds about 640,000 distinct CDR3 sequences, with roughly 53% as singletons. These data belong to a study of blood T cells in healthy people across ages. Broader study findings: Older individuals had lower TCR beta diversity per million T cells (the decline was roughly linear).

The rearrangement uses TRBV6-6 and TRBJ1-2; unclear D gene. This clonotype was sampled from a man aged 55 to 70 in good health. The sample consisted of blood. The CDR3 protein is CASSYGGNYGYTF. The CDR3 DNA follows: TGTGCCAGCAGTTACGGCGGGAACTATGGCTACACCTTC.